These 8 T cell receptor beta chains originate from one sample sequenced in a study of cytomegalovirus exposure and HLA in healthy donors. PCR involved 60 Vbeta and 13 Jbeta primers. TCRdb's copy holds only in-frame clones and misses some; the assay was immunoSEQ multiplex PCR. Among under 200,000 clones listed, more than 65% were seen once. Specimen: PBMCs. These receptors originate from a middle-aged man in good health and CMV-seropositive.

This chain joins TRBV27 and TRBJ2-7; possible D gene TRBD2, 5 bases. V lost 5 bases, J lost 2 bases, and 13 bases lay in between. The CDR3 is made up of 14 amino acids. Germline-derived CDR1 and CDR2 are MNHEY and SMNVEV (reference sequence). CDR3 nucleotides: TGTGCCAGCAGTACCAACGGAGGCCCCTACGAGCAGTACTTC. Translating it yields CASSTNGGPYEQYF.

The chain uses TRBV5-4 and TRBJ2-1, with 9 bases matching TRBD1. Germline V gene sequence: CDR1 SGHNT, CDR2 YYREEE (reference sequence). V trimming: 0 bases; J trimming: 5 bases; junction bases outside the gene matches: 6. The CDR3 length is 16 residues. The CDR3, as DNA: TGTGCCAGCAGCTTGGTCCGACAGGGGGGCAACAATGAGCAGTTCTTC. Translating gives CASSLVRQGGNNEQFF.

The rearrangement links TRBV19 to TRBJ1-4; D is unresolved. V gave up 6 bases and J gave up 6 bases, with 11 bases separating them. This CDR3 is 13 amino acids long. In germline, CDR1 is LNHDA, CDR2 SQIVND (reference sequence). The CDR3 region is CASSIGRYEKLFF. CDR3 nucleotides: TGTGCCAGTAGCATTGGGCGCTATGAAAAACTGTTTTTT.

V and J are TRBV27 and TRBJ1-5; 7 bases align to TRBD1. The J segment lost 4 bases and the V segment lost 6 bases, leaving 9 bases of the junction unmatched. This CDR3 comprises 15 residues. Germline loops: CDR1 MNHEY, CDR2 SMNVEV (reference sequence). CDR3 sequence reads: CASSLTGVGNQPQHF. CDR3 in DNA: TGTGCCAGCAGCCTAACAGGGGTGGGGAATCAGCCCCAGCATTTT.

The rearrangement links TRBV7-9 to TRBJ1-2; the match to TRBD1 covers 12 bases. Losses at the gene ends were 5 bases for V and 7 bases for J; bases not matched to a gene: 8. The CDR3 spans 15 residues. In germline, CDR1 is SEHNR, CDR2 FQNEAQ (reference sequence). The CDR3 nucleotides read TGTGCCAGCAGCGATACGGGACAGGGGGCGCTTGGCTACACCTTC. This encodes CASSDTGQGALGYTF.

This chain links TRBV27 with TRBJ2-2; D is uncertain. The CDR3 is 12 residues long. V lost 3 bases and J 4 bases, leaving 3 bases between the germline ends. Looked up from germline, CDR1 is MNHEY and CDR2 is SMNVEV (reference sequence). CDR3 coding DNA: TGTGCCAGCAGTTTCATCACCGGGGAGCTGTTTTTT. It specifies CASSFITGELFF.

V usage is TRBV6-1 and J usage is TRBJ1-1; D is undetermined. Trimming took 6 bases from V and 1 from J, leaving 6 bases between them. The CDR3 length is 12 residues. Germline CDR1 is MNHNS and CDR2 is SASEGT. CDR3 sequence (DNA): TGTGCCAGCAGGATTAGGAACACTGAAGCTTTCTTT. It translates to CASRIRNTEAFF.

The V gene is TRBV5-1, the J gene TRBJ1-5, with TRBD1 identical over 7 bases. This CDR3 has 17 amino acids. V trimming: 1 base; J trimming: 6 bases; junction bases outside the gene matches: 13. Germline V gene data show CDR1 as SGHRS and CDR2 as YFSETQ. The CDR3 protein is CASSLLFRGARLQPQHF. As DNA, the CDR3 is TGCGCCAGCAGCTTGTTATTCAGGGGGGCGCGTCTTCAGCCCCAGCATTTT.